Below, one TCR beta chain is given with its context. The antigen remains undetermined. J lost 3 bases, V lost 4 bases, and 3 bases had no gene match. Germline V CDR1 and CDR2: DFQATT, SNEGSKA (reference sequence). The CDR3 contains 13 residues. Each CDR3 protein is one row after TCRdb ran MiXCR on the 5' RACE reads. The sample consists of approximately 600,000 distinct CDR3 sequences, about 12% of them appearing once. The data are from a study of T cells after yellow fever vaccination. Overall study: Fractions of limited cellularity were prepared by means of SMART-Seq v4 Ultra Low Input.

Findings and caveats of the study: Most primary-vaccination clones recurred post-booster (approximately 96% CD4, just over 85% CD8).

The sequencing here drew on PBMCs, taken on the day of the yellow fever booster vaccination. This chain joins TRBV20-1 and TRBJ1-5, with 7 bases that match TRBD1. This clonotype originated in a man under 40 who received the YFV17D yellow fever vaccine. This chain's CDR3 is CSAKQGFNQPQHF. As DNA, the CDR3 is TGCAGTGCTAAACAGGGGTTCAATCAGCCCCAGCATTTT.